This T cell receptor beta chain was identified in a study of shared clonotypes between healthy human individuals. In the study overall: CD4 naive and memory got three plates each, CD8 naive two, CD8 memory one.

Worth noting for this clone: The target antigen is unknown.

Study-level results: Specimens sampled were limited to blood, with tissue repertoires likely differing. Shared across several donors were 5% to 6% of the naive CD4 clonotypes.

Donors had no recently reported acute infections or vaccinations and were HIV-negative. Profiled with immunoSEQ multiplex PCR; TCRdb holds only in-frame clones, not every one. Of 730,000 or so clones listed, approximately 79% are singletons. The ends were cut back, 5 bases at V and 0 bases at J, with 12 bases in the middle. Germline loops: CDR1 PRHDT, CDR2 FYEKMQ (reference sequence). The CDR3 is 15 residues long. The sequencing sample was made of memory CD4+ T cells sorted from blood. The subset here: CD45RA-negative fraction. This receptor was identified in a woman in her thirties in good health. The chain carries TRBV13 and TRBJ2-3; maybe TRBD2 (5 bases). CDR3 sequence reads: CASSQRRWSTDTQYF. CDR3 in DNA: TGTGCCAGCAGCCAGAGGAGGTGGAGCACAGATACGCAGTATTTT.